This passage covers 9 T cell receptor beta chains from one sample sequenced in a study of blood T cell repertoires in COVID-19 (dated by TCRdb to 2018 to 2020). Libraries were made using the immunoSEQ multiplex PCR assay. The immuneACCESS repertoire file appears here via TCRdb, limited to in-frame rearrangements. These files lack a portion of the clones; in checked studies, under half of the deficit traces to unresolved V genes, and the cause of the others is not known. The sample table records some 97,000 clones; just under 85% of these occur just once. The ten most abundant clones make up 13% of the sample. The sample consisted of peripheral blood. Source of these receptors: a man aged 45 to 65 with active or convalescent COVID-19.

This clone is medium-sized (0.01 to 0.1%) in the sample. The chain uses TRBV4-2 and TRBJ2-2; 8 bases match TRBD2. Germline-derived CDR1 and CDR2 are LGHNA and YNFKEQ. This CDR3 comprises 22 residues. V trimming: 4 bases; J trimming: 0 bases; junction bases outside the gene matches: 22. The CDR3 nucleotides read TGTGCCAGCAGCCCGGATCGACTAGCGAGGGACCACGCATCCTCGAACACCGGGGAGCTGTTTTTT. Translated: CASSPDRLARDHASSNTGELFF.

The rearrangement uses TRBV7-8 and TRBJ2-2; weak D call: TRBD1 (5 bases). The V gene's germline CDR1 is SGHVS and CDR2 FQNEAQ. The V end was cut by 5 bases, the J end by 0 bases, with 13 bases between. This CDR3 has 16 residues. CDR3 sequence (DNA): TGTGCCAGCAGCCGCGGTCCAGGGCCGAACACCGGGGAGCTGTTTTTT. Translating it yields CASSRGPGPNTGELFF.

This chain uses TRBV6-4 with TRBJ1-2; TRBD1 is a possible D gene (6 bases). The germline CDR1 and CDR2 sequences are MRHNA and SNTAGT. The germline V and J ends were trimmed by 3 bases and 8 bases, with 13 bases remaining between them. The CDR3 has 13 amino acids. CDR3 loop: CASSEVPGEGYTF. The CDR3 DNA follows: TGTGCCAGCAGTGAGGTTCCAGGGGAAGGCTACACCTTC.

This rearrangement joins TRBV14 to TRBJ2-7; 9 bases line up with TRBD1. V lost 6 bases and J lost 3; bases outside the gene matches: 9. CDR1 and CDR2 from the germline V gene are SGHDN and FVKESK. The CDR3 contains 15 residues. CDR3 bases: TGTGCCAGCAGTCCTGACAGGGGGAATTTCTACGAGCAGTACTTC. Its translation is CASSPDRGNFYEQYF.

The chain links TRBV27 to TRBJ1-6, with 9 bases identical to TRBD1. Germline CDR1 and CDR2: MNHEY and SMNVEV (reference sequence). The CDR3 is 14 residues long. The V gene end was trimmed by 7 bases and the J gene end by 7 bases; junction bases not matched to a gene: 5. The CDR3 here is CASTLDRGNSPLHF. The CDR3 nucleotides are TGTGCCAGCACGTTGGACAGGGGAAATTCACCCCTCCACTTT.

The V call is TRBV24-1, the J call TRBJ2-3; the D is unclear. The germline V gene encodes CDR1 KGHDR and CDR2 SFDVKD. Trimming left V 5 bases short and J 6 bases short, with 11 bases between. The CDR3 runs to 13 residues. CDR3 sequence reads: CATSAATGDTQYF. The DNA for the CDR3 is TGTGCCACCAGTGCAGCGACTGGGGATACGCAGTATTTT.

V gene TRBV28 combines with J gene TRBJ2-7; 11 bases are shared with TRBD1. The CDR3 sequence is 14 residues long. From germline, CDR1 is MDHEN and CDR2 SYDVKM. J gave up 6 bases and V 3 bases, and 4 bases lay outside the gene matches. This CDR3 reads CASSLSGTGGEQYF. The CDR3 nucleotides are TGTGCCAGCAGTTTGTCCGGGACAGGGGGCGAGCAGTACTTC. The whole variable domain, filled in from reference TRBV28 and TRBJ2-7, reads DVKVTQSSRYLVKRTGEKVFLECVQDMDHENMFWYRQDPGLGLRLIYFSYDVKMKEKGDIPEGYSVSREKKERFSLILESASTNQTSMYLCASSLSGTGGEQYFGPGTRLTVT.

The chain uses TRBV7-9 and TRBJ2-6; possibly TRBD1 for D (6 bases). Germline loops: CDR1 SEHNR, CDR2 FQNEAQ (reference sequence). This CDR3 contains 17 residues. The V end was cut by 5 bases, the J end by 2 bases, with 16 bases between. The CDR3, as DNA: TGTGCCAGCAGCGTTATAGGGGCAGGGGCTGGGGCCAACGTCCTGACTTTC. It translates to CASSVIGAGAGANVLTF.

The chain is built from TRBV18 and TRBJ1-2; D remains unclear. There are 13 residues in the CDR3. Between the trimmed V and J ends, which lost 3 bases and 4 bases, there was a span of 9 bases. CDR1 is KGHSH and CDR2 is LQKENI in the germline V gene. The CDR3 DNA reads as TGTGCCAGCTCACCGGACTCGACCTATGGCTACACCTTC. Amino acid sequence: CASSPDSTYGYTF. The entire variable domain, with the rest obtained from reference TRBV18 and TRBJ1-2, is as follows: NAGVMQNPRHLVRRRGQEARLRCSPMKGHSHVYWYRQLPEEGLKFMVYLQKENIIDESGMPKERFSAEFPKEGPSILRIQQVVRGDSAAYFCASSPDSTYGYTFGSGTRLTVV.